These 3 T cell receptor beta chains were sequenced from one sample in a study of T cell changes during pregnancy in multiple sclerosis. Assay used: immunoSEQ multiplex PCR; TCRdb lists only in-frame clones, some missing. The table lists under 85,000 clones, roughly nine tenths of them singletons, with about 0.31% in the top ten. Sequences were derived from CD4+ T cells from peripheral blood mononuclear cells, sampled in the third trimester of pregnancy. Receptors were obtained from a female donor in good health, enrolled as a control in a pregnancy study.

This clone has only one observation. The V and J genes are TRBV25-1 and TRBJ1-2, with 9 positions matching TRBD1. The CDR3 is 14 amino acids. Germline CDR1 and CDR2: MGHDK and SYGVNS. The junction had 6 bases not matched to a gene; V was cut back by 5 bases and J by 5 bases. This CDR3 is CASSPTGGAYGYTF. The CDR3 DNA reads TGTGCCAGCAGTCCTACAGGGGGCGCTTATGGCTACACCTTC.

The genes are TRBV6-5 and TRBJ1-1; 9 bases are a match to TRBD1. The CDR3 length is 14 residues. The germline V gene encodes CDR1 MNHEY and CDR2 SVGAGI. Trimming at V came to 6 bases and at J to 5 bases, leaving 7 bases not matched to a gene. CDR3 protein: CASSKQGADTEAFF. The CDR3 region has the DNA TGTGCCAGCAGCAAACAGGGGGCCGATACTGAAGCTTTCTTT.

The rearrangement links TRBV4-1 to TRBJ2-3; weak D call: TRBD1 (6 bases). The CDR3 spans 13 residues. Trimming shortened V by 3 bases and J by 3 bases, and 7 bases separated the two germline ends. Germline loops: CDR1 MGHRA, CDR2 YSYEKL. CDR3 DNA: TGCGCCAGCAGCCATCAGGGGACAGATACGCAGTATTTT. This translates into CASSHQGTDTQYF.